The 17 T cell receptor beta chains given below trace back to one sample, sequenced in a study of cytomegalovirus exposure and HLA in healthy donors. 60 Vbeta and 13 Jbeta primers were used in PCR. The protocol was immunoSEQ multiplex PCR, while the TCRdb copy is restricted to in-frame clones and leaves out a portion. The table shows over 200,000 clones, with under 70% occurring only once. The specimen sequenced was PBMCs. These receptors all stem from a man in his forties in good health and CMV-seropositive.

The chain links TRBV6-1 to TRBJ1-2, with D maybe TRBD1 (6 bases). There are 13 residues in the CDR3. V dropped 10 bases and J dropped 8 bases, with 20 bases sitting between them. Germline-derived CDR1 and CDR2 are MNHNS and SASEGT. This chain's CDR3 is CATYWPGGPGYTF. In nucleotides, the CDR3 is TGTGCCACCTATTGGCCGGGGGGCCCCGGCTACACCTTC.

The chain joins TRBV15 to TRBJ2-2; D not resolved. CDR3 size: 14 residues. Trimming cost V 8 bases and J 0 bases, with 10 bases left between them. Germline V gene lookup returns CDR1 LNHNV and CDR2 YYDKDF (reference sequence). Here the CDR3 reads CATGSRANTGELFF. CDR3 DNA: TGTGCCACCGGGTCCCGGGCGAACACCGGGGAGCTGTTTTTT.

As DNA, the CDR3 is TGTGCCAGCAGCCTCCGGGGTAGCGGGGGTGAGACCCAGTACTTC. This sequence encodes CASSLRGSGGETQYF. The V call is TRBV11-3, the J call TRBJ2-5; 9 bases agree with TRBD2. Germline values: CDR1 SGHNT, CDR2 YENEEA. The V gene end was trimmed by 5 bases and the J gene end by 5 bases; junction bases not matched to a gene: 9. This CDR3 is 15 amino acids long. The variable domain in full, completed from reference TRBV11-3 and TRBJ2-5, reads EAGVVQSPRYKIIEKKQPVAFWCNPISGHNTLYWYLQNLGQGPELLIRYENEEAVDDSQLPKDRFSAERLKGVDSTLKIQPAELGDSAVYLCASSLRGSGGETQYFGPGTRLLVL.

The chain has TRBV10-3 and TRBJ1-1, with D possibly matching TRBD1 (5 bases). This CDR3 comprises 13 residues. Per germline, CDR1 ENHRY and CDR2 SYGVKD. Deletions cut 2 bases from V and 9 bases from J, with 13 bases between. This chain's CDR3 is CAISEGRDYQAFF. In DNA form, the CDR3 reads TGTGCCATCAGTGAGGGCAGGGACTATCAAGCTTTCTTT.

The chain combines TRBV19 with TRBJ1-1, with a possible D match to TRBD1 (5 bases). The CDR3 is 15 amino acids. Germline V gene data show CDR1 as LNHDA and CDR2 as SQIVND (reference sequence). V lost 0 bases, J lost 6 bases, and 14 bases lay in between. The CDR3 nucleotides read TGTGCCAGTAGTATAGACCCAGGGCAATTTTCTGAAGCTTTCTTT. Translating it yields CASSIDPGQFSEAFF.

This chain connects TRBV5-1 to TRBJ1-2, with D perhaps matching TRBD1 (5 bases). Deletions cut 4 bases from V and 7 bases from J, with 14 bases between. This CDR3 has 13 amino acids. CDR1 is SGHRS and CDR2 is YFSETQ in the germline V gene. The CDR3 region has the DNA TGCGCCAGCAGCCCGGGAGGAGGGGCTGGCTACACCTTC. Encoded protein: CASSPGGGAGYTF.

The rearrangement joins TRBV18 to TRBJ1-2; possible D gene TRBD1, 6 bases. The CDR3 has 13 amino acids. The germline gives CDR1 KGHSH, CDR2 LQKENI. V gave up 3 bases and J gave up 3 bases, with 8 bases separating them. In DNA form, the CDR3 reads TGTGCCAGCTCACCGGACAGAGACTATGGCTACACCTTC. Translation gives CASSPDRDYGYTF.

The gene calls are TRBV11-2 and TRBJ2-3, with a possible D match to TRBD1 (6 bases). Trimming removed 5 bases at V and 3 bases at J, with 18 bases between. Germline CDR1 is SGHAT and CDR2 is FQNNGV. The CDR3 totals 16 residues. CDR3 coding DNA: TGTGCCAGCAGCCCCAGGGGTGTGGTAGAAACAGATACGCAGTATTTT. This translates into CASSPRGVVETDTQYF.

The chain joins TRBV12-5 to TRBJ2-5; 8 nucleotides line up with TRBD2. This CDR3 region has 18 residues. Germline V gene lookup returns CDR1 LGHNT and CDR2 FRNRAP. V shed 2 bases, J shed 0 bases, and the junction held 11 bases outside the gene matches. CDR3 protein: CASGLFPRAGGYQETQYF. DNA of the CDR3: TGTGCTAGTGGTTTGTTTCCTCGGGCGGGGGGCTACCAAGAGACCCAGTACTTC.

This chain joins TRBV4-2 and TRBJ2-7, with D tentatively TRBD1 (5 bases). V dropped 0 bases and J dropped 4 bases, with 7 bases sitting between them. The germline V gene encodes CDR1 LGHNA and CDR2 YNFKEQ. This CDR3 has 13 residues. The CDR3 DNA sequence: TGTGCCAGCAGCCAAGATAACAGGTACGAGCAGTACTTC. Translation gives CASSQDNRYEQYF.

The chain uses TRBV7-2 and TRBJ2-7, with 7 bases that match TRBD2. The junction had 13 bases not matched to a gene; V was cut back by 6 bases and J by 2 bases. CDR1 is SGHTA and CDR2 is FQGNSA in the germline V gene. The CDR3 sequence is 16 residues long. In DNA form, the CDR3 reads TGTGCCAGCAGTACTTCCGTGACTAGCCGACCCTACGAGCAGTACTTC. Its protein product is CASSTSVTSRPYEQYF.

This clone was recorded once. The V gene is TRBV28, the J gene TRBJ1-4; possibly TRBD1 for D (6 bases). Germline-derived CDR1 and CDR2 are MDHEN and SYDVKM. Deletions cut 10 bases from V and 3 bases from J, with 15 bases between. The CDR3 sequence is 14 residues long. The CDR3 protein is CAISGGAANEKLFF. The CDR3 nucleotides read TGTGCCATCTCCGGGGGGGCTGCTAATGAAAAACTGTTTTTT.

V and J are TRBV6-1 and TRBJ2-5; D perhaps matches TRBD1 (6 bases). The CDR3 sequence is 19 residues long. Germline values: CDR1 MNHNS, CDR2 SASEGT. Trimming shortened V by 0 bases and J by 2 bases, and 22 bases separated the two germline ends. The CDR3 spells CASSEALVVRSGQQETQYF. Here the CDR3 DNA reads TGTGCCAGCAGTGAAGCGCTTGTCGTACGGAGCGGACAGCAAGAGACCCAGTACTTC.

The chain employs TRBV5-6 and TRBJ2-5, with D possibly being TRBD1 (6 bases). The DNA end is more similar to TRBJ2-7, so the J call may be wrong. Germline CDR1 is SGHDT and CDR2 is YYEEEE. The CDR3 runs 16 residues. The CDR3 DNA follows: TGTGCCAGCAGCTGGAACAGGGATCCAGATCCCTACGAGCAGTACTTC. Translating gives CASSWNRDPDPYEQYF.

This clone was seen just once. The chain combines TRBV6-5 with TRBJ2-5, with D perhaps TRBD2 (6 bases). The CDR3 sequence is 15 residues long. Trimming stripped 6 bases from V and 11 bases from J, with 25 bases between. Germline V gene lookup returns CDR1 MNHEY and CDR2 SVGAGI. For the CDR3, the DNA is TGTGCCAGCAGGCGGCAAGGGGTTCCCCCGGGGGAGCAGTACTTC. Translating it yields CASRRQGVPPGEQYF.

This chain links TRBV4-2 with TRBJ2-1; 8 bases are a match to TRBD2. V dropped 6 bases and J dropped 7; count of bases not matched to a gene: 8. The germline V gene has CDR1 LGHNA and CDR2 YNFKEQ. There are 14 residues in the CDR3. For the CDR3, the DNA is TGTGCCAGCAGACCGGGGGGGCCGGGGAATGAGCAGTTCTTC. It encodes CASRPGGPGNEQFF.

This clone has more than one count but fewer than ten. The chain links TRBV2 to TRBJ2-7; 9 bases fit TRBD2. The CDR3 spans 15 residues. Germline CDR1 is SNHLY and CDR2 is FYNNEI. The J segment lost 1 base and the V segment lost 6 bases, leaving 7 bases of the junction unmatched. The DNA for the CDR3 is TGTGCCAGCAGCTTCCAGCGGGGGGCGTCCTACGAGCAGTACTTC. Translating it yields CASSFQRGASYEQYF.